The subject of this entry is one T cell receptor (beta chain). Its antigen is unidentified. Germline V CDR1 and CDR2: SGHVS, FNYEAQ. The CDR3 sequence is 16 residues long. V shed 3 bases, J shed 3 bases, and the junction held 7 bases outside the gene matches. The source of the sample is a study of T cell repertoires in cytomegalovirus infection. In the study overall: Use of recently identified HLA-C-restricted and well-studied HLA-B-restricted CMV epitopes was part of the study. An indication of both CMV infection and matching HLA type came from public TCR beta signatures. Study observations and caveats: HLA-C-restricted CMV-specific TCR beta clonotypes were dominant in the ex vivo response.

TCRdb used MiXCR to reprocess the reads, holding one entry per CDR3 protein. This sample yields some 800,000 distinct CDR3 sequences, of which 30% to 35% are seen a single time; 9.5% to 15% belongs to the top ten. This chain connects TRBV7-6 to TRBJ1-4; 7 bases are shared with TRBD1. The receptor was derived from a human donor in good health (CMV status not recorded). Some clones in this sample may be carry-over from other donors' samples. This sample comprised cultured CD8+ T cells from PBMCs, obtained from culture after CMV antigen stimulation. The CDR3 sequence is CASSLRRQGANEKLFF. CDR3 sequence (DNA): TGTGCCAGCAGCTTGAGGAGACAGGGCGCTAATGAAAAACTGTTTTTT.